A selection of T cell receptor beta chains follows, all from one sample in a study of cytomegalovirus exposure and HLA in healthy donors. Measured with immunoSEQ multiplex PCR; TCRdb has only the in-frame clones, and not every one. Here the sample spans roughly 200,000 clones, less than 85% being singletons. Sequenced input: PBMCs. Source of these receptors: a man in his forties in good health and CMV-seronegative. CDR3s include the opening cysteine and the closing phenylalanine or tryptophan. The D gene is left open where the match is weak. Clone size is given for some rows only: seen once, a few or many times, or a class if the clone is expanded.

size | J | V | D | CDR3 | DNA
NA | TRBJ2-1 | TRBV5-1 | TRBD2 | CASSTPGLAGSEQFF | TGCGCCAGCAGCACACCGGGACTAGCGGGCTCCGAGCAGTTCTTC
NA | TRBJ1-3 | TRBV5-6 | NA | CASSLRAGGNTIYF | TGTGCCAGCAGCTTGAGGGCGGGCGGAAACACCATATATTTT
once | TRBJ2-7 | TRBV19 | TRBD1 | CASSQTSGTATYEQYF | TGTGCCAGTAGTCAGACCTCCGGGACAGCAACCTACGAGCAGTACTTC
NA | TRBJ1-5 | TRBV7-2 | NA | CASSFLGQPQHF | TGTGCCAGCAGCTTTCTAGGTCAGCCCCAGCATTTT
NA | TRBJ1-2 | TRBV6-5 | NA | CASSFSGGYGYTF | TGTGCCAGCAGTTTCTCCGGGGGCTATGGCTACACCTTC
NA | TRBJ2-2 | TRBV27 | TRBD2 | CASSPARGARLTGELFF | TGTGCCAGCAGTCCAGCGCGGGGGGCTAGGTTGACCGGGGAGCTGTTTTTT
NA | TRBJ2-6 | TRBV7-3 | NA | CASRDGGSPSANVLTF | TGTGCCAGCAGGGACGGCGGGTCCCCCTCTGCCAACGTCCTGACTTTC
NA | TRBJ1-2 | TRBV6-1 | NA | CASSERTASPLF | TGTGCCAGCAGTGAAAGAACAGCCTCTCCGCTCTTC
NA | TRBJ2-6 | TRBV7-9 | NA | CASSLGHPAGGANVLTF | TGTGCCAGCAGCTTAGGACACCCCGCGGGAGGGGCCAACGTCCTGACTTTC
NA | TRBJ2-1 | TRBV29-1 | NA | CSVDEGRLGQFF | TGCAGCGTTGACGAGGGCAGGTTGGGGCAGTTCTTC
NA | TRBJ2-5 | TRBV14 | TRBD1 | CASLSLTGREETQYF | TGTGCCAGCTTATCTCTGACAGGGCGAGAAGAGACCCAGTACTTC
once | TRBJ1-2 | TRBV5-4 | NA | CATRGAIYGYTF | TGTGCCACCCGGGGGGCGATCTATGGCTACACCTTC
NA | TRBJ1-5 | TRBV4-3 | TRBD1 | CASSQDNRGNLNQPQHF | TGCGCCAGCAGCCAAGATAACAGGGGAAACCTCAATCAGCCCCAGCATTTT